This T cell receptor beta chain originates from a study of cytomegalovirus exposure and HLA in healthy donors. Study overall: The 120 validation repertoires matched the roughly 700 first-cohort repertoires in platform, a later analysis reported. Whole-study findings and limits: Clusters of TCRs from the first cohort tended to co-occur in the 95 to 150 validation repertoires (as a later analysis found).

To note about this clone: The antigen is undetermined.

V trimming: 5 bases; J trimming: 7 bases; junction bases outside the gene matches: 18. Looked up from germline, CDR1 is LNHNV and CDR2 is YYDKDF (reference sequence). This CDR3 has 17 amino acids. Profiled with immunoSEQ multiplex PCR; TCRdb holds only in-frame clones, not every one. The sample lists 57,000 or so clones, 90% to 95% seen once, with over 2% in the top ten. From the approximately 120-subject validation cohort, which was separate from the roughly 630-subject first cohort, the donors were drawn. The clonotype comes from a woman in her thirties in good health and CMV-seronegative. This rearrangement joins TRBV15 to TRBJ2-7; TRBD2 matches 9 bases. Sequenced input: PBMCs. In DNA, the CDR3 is TGTGCCACCAGCTCCATCGGGCTAGCGGGATACCCAGGGGAGCAGTACTTC. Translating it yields CATSSIGLAGYPGEQYF. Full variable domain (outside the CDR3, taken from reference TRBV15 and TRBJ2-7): DAMVIQNPRYQVTQFGKPVTLSCSQTLNHNVMYWYQQKSSQAPKLLFHYYDKDFNNEADTPDNFQSRRPNTSFCFLDIRSPGLGDTAMYLCATSSIGLAGYPGEQYFGPGTRLTVT.